The 7 T cell receptor beta chains below all came from one sample that was sequenced in a study of T cells in Graves' hyperthyroidism and ophthalmopathy. Template material for amplifying TCR beta CDR3 regions consisted of RNA transcripts. Using the HTBI primer set, a first-round RT-PCR was run on the TCR CDR3. TCRdb analysed the multiplex PCR reads with MiXCR anew, one entry per CDR3 protein. Altogether under 350,000 distinct CDR3 sequences are present, 13% being singletons, with the ten largest covering approximately 7.8%. Sequenced: blood. These TCRs come from a woman in her thirties with Graves' hyperthyroidism that later progressed to Graves' ophthalmopathy.

As regards this clonotype: This may stem from a read error, because a much larger clone lies one nucleotide away. The chain couples TRBV27 to TRBJ1-5; a weak D match, TRBD1 (5 bases). Germline CDR1 and CDR2: MNHEY and SMNVEV (reference sequence). Trimming cost V 5 bases and J 3 bases, with 14 bases left between them. The CDR3 runs to 15 residues. CDR3 sequence: CASSPFGGINQPQHF. CDR3 DNA sequence: TGTGCCAGCAGTCCCTTCGGGGGTATCAATCAGCCCCAGCATTTT.

This clonotype was counted between two and nine times. V usage is TRBV7-9 and J usage is TRBJ1-2, with D tentatively TRBD1 (5 bases). Trimming took 8 bases from V and 7 from J, leaving 14 bases between them. The CDR3 runs to 12 residues. Germline loops: CDR1 SEHNR, CDR2 FQNEAQ (reference sequence). CDR3 loop: CASSGGGRGYTF. The CDR3 DNA follows: TGTGCCAGCTCCGGGGGGGGACGTGGCTACACCTTC. The whole variable domain, filled in from reference TRBV7-9 and TRBJ1-2, reads DTGVSQNPRHKITKRGQNVTFRCDPISEHNRLYWYRQTLGQGPEFLTYFQNEAQLEKSRLLSDRFSAERPKGSFSTLEIQRTEQGDSAMYLCASSGGGRGYTFGSGTRLTVV.

This clonotype was detected only a few times. The chain combines TRBV7-2 with TRBJ2-6, with D hard to call. The CDR3 consists of 22 residues. CDR1 SGHTA and CDR2 FQGNSA come from the germline V gene. Trimming removed 5 bases at V and 3 bases at J, with 32 bases between. The CDR3 nucleotides read TGTGCCAGCAGCACCCCCGGCCCCCAGAAGGAGATAGTGCTGGGTGGGGCCAACGTCCTGACTTTC. Its protein is CASSTPGPQKEIVLGGANVLTF. Full variable domain (missing parts from reference TRBV7-2 and TRBJ2-6): GAGVSQSPSNKVTEKGKDVELRCDPISGHTALYWYRQSLGQGLEFLIYFQGNSAPDKSGLPSDRFSAERTGGSVSTLTIQRTQQEDSAVYLCASSTPGPQKEIVLGGANVLTFGAGSRLTVL.

This clonotype was seen at least ten times. The chain carries TRBV11-2 and TRBJ2-1, with TRBD2 as a possible D gene (6 bases). Germline CDR1 reads SGHAT; CDR2 reads FQNNGV. Trimming shortened V by 2 bases and J by 6 bases, and 11 bases separated the two germline ends. The CDR3 is 14 residues long. CDR3 region: CASSLYREFNEQFF. The CDR3 DNA reads TGTGCCAGCAGCTTATACCGGGAGTTCAATGAGCAGTTCTTC.

This clonotype came up a few times. V usage is TRBV4-2 and J usage is TRBJ2-1, with D unclear. The V gene lost 2 bases and the J gene lost 6 bases, with 11 bases spanning the gap. There are 14 residues in the CDR3. Looked up from germline, CDR1 is LGHNA and CDR2 is YNFKEQ. CDR3 DNA sequence: TGTGCCAGCAGCCAAAAAGGGAAGTCCAATGAGCAGTTCTTC. It is translated as CASSQKGKSNEQFF.

This clonotype was counted many times. This rearrangement joins TRBV6-1 to TRBJ1-2, with D possibly TRBD1 on 6 matching bases. This CDR3 is 13 amino acids long. Trimming stripped 10 bases from V and 2 bases from J, with 14 bases between. CDR1 and CDR2 (germline): MNHNS, SASEGT. CDR3 coding DNA: TGTGCCACCACAGGGAGGACGAACTATGGCTACACCTTC. Encoded protein: CATTGRTNYGYTF.

This clonotype was counted at least ten times. The V call is TRBV20-1, the J call TRBJ1-5, with 10 bases lining up with TRBD1. The CDR3 totals 17 residues. CDR1 DFQATT and CDR2 SNEGSKA come from the germline V gene (reference sequence). J was trimmed by 3 bases and V by 3 bases; bases with no gene match: 11. The CDR3 loop reads CSARGGSGTGVNQPQHF. CDR3 in DNA: TGCAGTGCTAGGGGTGGATCCGGGACAGGGGTCAATCAGCCCCAGCATTTT.